This TCR beta chain derives from a study of blood T cell repertoires in COVID-19. Background on the study: Spain, Italy and the United States supplied samples that represented acute and convalescent COVID-19.

There are 14 residues in the CDR3. The V gene lost 1 base and the J gene lost 5 bases, with 9 bases spanning the gap. Germline V gene lookup returns CDR1 MGHRA and CDR2 YSYEKL. Data came from immunoSEQ multiplex PCR; TCRdb stores just in-frame clones and leaves some out. The sample has approximately 120,000 clones; around four fifths are singletons. V usage is TRBV4-1 and J usage is TRBJ1-5; D possibly corresponds to TRBD1 (6 bases). The clonotype originates from a woman aged 55-75 years with acute or convalescent COVID-19. Sequences were obtained from peripheral blood. The DNA of the CDR3 is TGCGCCAGCAGCCAAGTTCCAGGGGATCAGCCCCAGCATTTT. It yields the protein CASSQVPGDQPQHF.